The 8 T cell receptor beta chains reported below all come from one sample, sequenced in a study of blood T cell repertoires in COVID-19. Data came from immunoSEQ multiplex PCR; TCRdb stores just in-frame clones and leaves some out. Among around 95,000 clones, 90% were seen once, and the ten largest hold 5% to 6%. The sample consisted of peripheral blood. The receptors stem from a man in his fifties with acute or convalescent COVID-19.

J is TRBJ2-7 and V is TRBV11-3; D is perhaps TRBD2 (5 bases). Trimming took 5 bases from V and 2 from J, leaving 7 bases between them. The CDR3 totals 12 residues. Germline V lookup: CDR1 SGHNT, CDR2 YENEEA. The CDR3 DNA sequence: TGTGCCAGCAGCCACGGGGCCTACGAGCAGTACTTC. Translated: CASSHGAYEQYF. Complete variable domain (other parts from reference TRBV11-3 and TRBJ2-7): EAGVVQSPRYKIIEKKQPVAFWCNPISGHNTLYWYLQNLGQGPELLIRYENEEAVDDSQLPKDRFSAERLKGVDSTLKIQPAELGDSAVYLCASSHGAYEQYFGPGTRLTVT.

The genes are TRBV6-6 and TRBJ1-3; tentatively, D is TRBD1 (6 bases). Germline CDR1 and CDR2: MNHNY and SVGAGI (reference sequence). The CDR3 contains 16 residues. The V gene lost 5 bases and the J gene lost 4 bases, with 18 bases spanning the gap. The CDR3, as DNA: TGTGCCAGCAGTGTGTGGTTTGACAGGATGGGAAACACCATATATTTT. This gives the protein CASSVWFDRMGNTIYF.

This clone showed up just once. This chain uses TRBV6-5 with TRBJ2-2; 8 nucleotides align to TRBD2. Germline values: CDR1 MNHEY, CDR2 SVGAGI. V lost 8 bases to trimming and J lost 1 base; unmatched junction nucleotides: 6. The CDR3 has 15 amino acids. CDR3 in DNA: TGTGCCAGCGCGGGGGGCATAAAGAACACCGGGGAGCTGTTTTTT. Its translation: CASAGGIKNTGELFF.

This clone has just one count. J is TRBJ2-1 and V is TRBV19, with D perhaps matching TRBD1 (6 bases). CDR1 LNHDA and CDR2 SQIVND come from the germline V gene (reference sequence). Trimming took 2 bases from V and 0 from J, leaving 11 bases between them. The CDR3 totals 16 residues. The CDR3 DNA is TGTGCCAGTAGTATATCGGACAGCATCTCCTACAATGAGCAGTTCTTC. Translated: CASSISDSISYNEQFF.

The rearrangement links TRBV10-3 to TRBJ2-1; D is unresolved. The CDR3 runs 11 residues. V was clipped by 0 bases and J by 12 bases, with 6 bases between them. The V gene's germline CDR1 is ENHRY and CDR2 SYGVKD. This CDR3 reads CAISESSWQFF. The CDR3 DNA reads TGTGCCATCAGTGAGTCGTCGTGGCAGTTCTTC.

V is TRBV6-6 and J is TRBJ2-7; TRBD1 agrees at 8 bases. This CDR3 is built from 15 residues. CDR1 and CDR2 from the germline V gene are MNHNY and SVGAGI (reference sequence). V dropped 5 bases and J dropped 2; count of bases not matched to a gene: 8. The CDR3 sequence is CASSQMTGAPYEQYF. The CDR3, as DNA: TGTGCCAGCAGTCAGATGACAGGGGCCCCCTACGAGCAGTACTTC.

The CDR3 coding sequence is TGCAGCGTTGTTCTTTCAGATACGCAGTATTTT. This gives the protein CSVVLSDTQYF. The chain combines TRBV29-1 with TRBJ2-3; D not certain. This CDR3 is 11 amino acids long. The V gene's germline CDR1 is SQVTM and CDR2 ANQGSEA. V dropped 4 bases and J dropped 4 bases, with 6 bases sitting between them.

V usage is TRBV19 and J usage is TRBJ2-5, with D tentatively TRBD2 (6 bases). V lost 4 bases to trimming and J lost 1 base, with 16 bases between them. Germline CDR1 and CDR2: LNHDA and SQIVND (reference sequence). There are 16 residues in the CDR3. The CDR3 protein is CASSSGGGVLQETQYF. CDR3 DNA sequence: TGTGCCAGTAGTAGCGGTGGAGGGGTCCTCCAAGAGACCCAGTACTTC.